Below are 10 T cell receptor beta chains sequenced from a single sample in a study of T cell responses to AZD1222 COVID-19 vaccine. Sequencing used immunoSEQ multiplex PCR; TCRdb keeps in-frame clones, though not all of them. The table has more than 120,000 clones, approximately 86% seen once; the top ten hold roughly 5.2%. The starting material was peripheral blood, obtained 28 days after the second dose of the MenACWY control vaccine. The receptors were sampled from an adult who received the MenACWY meningococcal vaccine as a control.

The chain recombines TRBV6-2 or TRBV6-3 with TRBJ1-6; D gene ambiguous. With 4 bases removed from V and 5 bases from J, the gap between germline ends came to 12 bases. CDR3 size: 15 residues. Germline assignment: CDR1 MNHEY and CDR2 SVGEGT. For the CDR3, the DNA is TGTGCCAGCAGTTTACGGACGGGCCATAATTCACCCCTCCACTTT. Encoded protein: CASSLRTGHNSPLHF.

A single count supports this clone. The chain carries TRBV2 and TRBJ1-2, with D possibly TRBD1 on 6 matching bases. CDR1 is SNHLY, CDR2 FYNNEI, per germline. CDR3 length equals 12 residues. V was shortened by 6 bases and J by 4 bases, with 9 bases between the two germline ends. The CDR3, as DNA: TGTGCCAGCAGCCCGGACAGCTATGGCTACACCTTC. This encodes CASSPDSYGYTF.

The genes are TRBV6-4 and TRBJ2-1; D unclear. Germline CDR1 is MRHNA and CDR2 is SNTAGT. Deletions cut 4 bases from V and 6 bases from J, with 16 bases between. The CDR3 loop spans 15 amino acids. The CDR3 region is CASSVDPFVPNEQFF. The CDR3 bases are TGTGCCAGCAGTGTCGACCCCTTCGTCCCCAATGAGCAGTTCTTC.

The V gene is TRBV4-3, the J gene TRBJ1-3; the D gene is possibly TRBD1 (6 bases). Trimming took 3 bases from V and 3 from J, leaving 18 bases between them. The CDR3 is made up of 17 amino acids. CDR1 LGHNA and CDR2 YSLEER come from the germline V gene. CDR3 nucleotide sequence: TGCGCCAGCAGCCATGCCATAGGAGGGGGGCGTGGAAACACCATATATTTT. Encoded protein: CASSHAIGGGRGNTIYF.

This clone is a singleton in its sample. The rearrangement joins TRBV19 to TRBJ1-1, with D tentatively TRBD1 (6 bases). V dropped 3 bases and J dropped 1 base, with 21 bases sitting between them. CDR3 size: 18 residues. Germline CDR1 LNHDA, CDR2 SQIVND (reference sequence). The CDR3 nucleotides read TGTGCCAGTAGTATGAGACCAGGGGATGGAATAAGGAACACTGAAGCTTTCTTT. The encoded protein is CASSMRPGDGIRNTEAFF.

The chain is built from TRBV2 and TRBJ1-2; 7 bases fit TRBD1. Germline loops: CDR1 SNHLY, CDR2 FYNNEI. The CDR3 runs 15 residues. V lost 5 bases, J lost 4 bases, and 10 bases stayed unmatched. The CDR3 loop reads CASSPPLTGIYGYTF. The DNA of the CDR3 is TGTGCCAGCAGTCCGCCCCTGACAGGGATCTATGGCTACACCTTC.

The chain couples TRBV20-1 to TRBJ2-7; unclear D gene. Germline loops: CDR1 DFQATT, CDR2 SNEGSKA (reference sequence). The ends were cut back, 3 bases at V and 0 bases at J, with 9 bases in the middle. The CDR3 length is 13 residues. CDR3 in amino acids: CSASFETSYEQYF. CDR3 DNA: TGCAGTGCTAGTTTCGAGACCTCCTACGAGCAGTACTTC.

This clone was counted a few times. This chain connects TRBV14 to TRBJ1-2; D unresolved. The germline V and J ends were trimmed by 1 base and 2 bases, with 11 bases remaining between them. CDR1 SGHDN and CDR2 FVKESK come from the germline V gene. CDR3 length: 15 amino acids. CDR3 DNA: TGTGCCAGCAGCCAAGGCCAGTTAAGAAACTATGGCTACACCTTC. Translating it yields CASSQGQLRNYGYTF.

This rearrangement joins TRBV15 to TRBJ1-6; D is uncertain. In germline, CDR1 is LNHNV, CDR2 YYDKDF (reference sequence). The V end was cut by 0 bases, the J end by 7 bases, with 16 bases between. This CDR3 region has 17 residues. The CDR3 coding sequence is TGTGCCACCAGCAGAGATATTGGCGGCCTCAAGAATTCACCCCTCCACTTT. Translated: CATSRDIGGLKNSPLHF.

The J gene is TRBJ1-1, the V gene TRBV19; 8 bases fit TRBD1. Germline values: CDR1 LNHDA, CDR2 SQIVND (reference sequence). CDR3 size: 13 residues. With 6 bases clipped from V and 5 bases from J, the junction kept 5 bases outside the gene matches. In DNA, the CDR3 is TGTGCCAGTAGCCTAACAGGGGGTACTGAAGCTTTCTTT. Encoded protein: CASSLTGGTEAFF.